This entry is about one T cell receptor (beta chain). The repertoire was sequenced with immunoSEQ multiplex PCR; TCRdb's copy has only in-frame clones and lacks some. Among around 510,000 clones, just over 75% were seen once, and the ten largest hold more than 10%. This sample is part of a study of shared clonotypes between healthy human individuals. The V segment lost 3 bases and the J segment 0 bases; nucleotides outside the gene matches: 7. Germline CDR1 MDHEN, CDR2 SYDVKM. CDR3 size: 17 residues. The sequenced sample was PBMCs. The source of this sequence is a middle-aged woman in good health. Some clones in this sample may be carry-over from other donors' samples. This chain uses TRBV28 with TRBJ2-7, with 11 nucleotides matching TRBD2. The CDR3 is CASSLGPGTSGSYEQYF. The CDR3 DNA sequence: TGTGCCAGCAGTTTGGGACCCGGGACTAGCGGCTCCTACGAGCAGTACTTC.